Sequencing of this TCR beta chain was carried out in a study of CD8+ T cells in alopecia areata. Study-wide background: Patients remained on tofacitinib for 6 to 18 months and then went 6 months without it. Treated patients' severity was scored by percentage of affected scalp area. Findings of the study overall: An increase in clonality over normal scalp was evident in lesional scalp, especially alopecia totalis/universalis. With tofacitinib ongoing, many expanded lesional clones persisted in both scalp and blood.

The treatment: oral pan-JAK inhibitor, 5-10 mg twice daily. A note on this clone: Its specificity is unknown.

Extraction and reverse transcription of RNA yielded cDNA as the sequencing template. Measured with immunoSEQ multiplex PCR; TCRdb has only the in-frame clones, and not every one. This sample carries roughly 120,000 clones, roughly three fifths of them seen once, and the ten largest clones take 3% to 3.5%. This CDR3 contains 12 residues. Germline values: CDR1 MNHEY, CDR2 SMNVEV (reference sequence). The germline V and J ends were trimmed by 1 base and 12 bases, with 10 bases remaining between them. This chain joins TRBV27 and TRBJ2-1; possibly TRBD1 for D (5 bases). This sequence originates from a human donor with alopecia areata. The sample was CD4+ T cells sorted from blood, taken at week 24, from a patient treated with tofacitinib. This chain's CDR3 is CASSLLDKVQFF. The DNA of the CDR3 is TGTGCCAGCAGTTTATTGGACAAGGTGCAGTTCTTC.